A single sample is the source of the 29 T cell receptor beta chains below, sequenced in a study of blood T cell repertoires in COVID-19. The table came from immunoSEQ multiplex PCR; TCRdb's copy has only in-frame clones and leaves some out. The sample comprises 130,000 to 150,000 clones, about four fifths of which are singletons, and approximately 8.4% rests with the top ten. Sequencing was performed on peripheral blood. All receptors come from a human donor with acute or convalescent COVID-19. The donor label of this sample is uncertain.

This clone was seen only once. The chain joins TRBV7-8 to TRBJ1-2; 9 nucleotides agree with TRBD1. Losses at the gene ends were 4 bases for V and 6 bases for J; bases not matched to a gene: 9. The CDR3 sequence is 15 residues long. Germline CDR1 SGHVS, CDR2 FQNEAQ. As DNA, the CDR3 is TGTGCCAGCAGCTCCGTACAGGGGGCTAGGGATGGCTACACCTTC. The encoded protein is CASSSVQGARDGYTF. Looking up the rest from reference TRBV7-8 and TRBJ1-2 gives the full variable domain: GAGVSQSPRYKVAKRGQDVALRCDPISGHVSLFWYQQALGQGPEFLTYFQNEAQLDKSGLPSDRFFAERPEGSVSTLKIQRTQQEDSAVYLCASSSVQGARDGYTFGSGTRLTVV.

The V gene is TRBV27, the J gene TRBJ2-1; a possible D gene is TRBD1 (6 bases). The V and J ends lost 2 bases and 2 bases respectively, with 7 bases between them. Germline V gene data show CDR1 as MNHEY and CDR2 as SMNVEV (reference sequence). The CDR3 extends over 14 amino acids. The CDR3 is CASSLGGAYNEQFF. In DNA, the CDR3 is TGTGCCAGCAGTTTAGGGGGCGCCTACAATGAGCAGTTCTTC.

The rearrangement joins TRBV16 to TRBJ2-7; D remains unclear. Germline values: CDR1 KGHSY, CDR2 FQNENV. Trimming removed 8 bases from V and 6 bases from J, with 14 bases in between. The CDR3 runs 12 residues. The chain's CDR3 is CASGPGFGEQYF. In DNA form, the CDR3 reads TGTGCCAGCGGCCCCGGGTTCGGCGAGCAGTACTTC.

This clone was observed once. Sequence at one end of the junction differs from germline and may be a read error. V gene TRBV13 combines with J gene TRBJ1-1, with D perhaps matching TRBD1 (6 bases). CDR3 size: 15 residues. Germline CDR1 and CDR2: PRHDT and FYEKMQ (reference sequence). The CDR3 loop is CASSIGEGGRTEAFF. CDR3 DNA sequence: TGTGCCAGCAGCATAGGCGAGGGGGGGAGGACTGAAGCTTTCTTT.

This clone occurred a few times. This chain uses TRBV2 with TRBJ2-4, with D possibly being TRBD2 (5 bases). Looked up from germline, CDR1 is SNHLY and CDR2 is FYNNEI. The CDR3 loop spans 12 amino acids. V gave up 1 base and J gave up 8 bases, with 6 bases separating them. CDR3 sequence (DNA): TGTGCCAGCAGTGAAGAGGGAGACATTCAGTACTTC. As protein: CASSEEGDIQYF.

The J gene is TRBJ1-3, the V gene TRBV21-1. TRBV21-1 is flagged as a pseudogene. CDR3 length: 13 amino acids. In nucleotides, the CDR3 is TGTGCCGGCAGGTCGGGCTCTGGAAACACCATATATTTT. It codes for CAGRSGSGNTIYF.

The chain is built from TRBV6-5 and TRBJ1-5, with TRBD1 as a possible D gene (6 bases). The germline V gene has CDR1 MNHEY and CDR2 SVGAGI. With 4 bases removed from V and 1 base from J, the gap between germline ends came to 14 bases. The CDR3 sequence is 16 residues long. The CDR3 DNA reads TGTGCCAGCAGTTCGTTCGGACAGCTAAGCAATCAGCCCCAGCATTTT. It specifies CASSSFGQLSNQPQHF.

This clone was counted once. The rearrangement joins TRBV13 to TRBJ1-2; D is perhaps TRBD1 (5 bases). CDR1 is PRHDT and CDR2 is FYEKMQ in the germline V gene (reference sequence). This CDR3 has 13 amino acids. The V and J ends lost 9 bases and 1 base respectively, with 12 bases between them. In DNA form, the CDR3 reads TGTGCCAGTTACAGGAGTGGTAACTATGGCTACACCTTC. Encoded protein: CASYRSGNYGYTF.

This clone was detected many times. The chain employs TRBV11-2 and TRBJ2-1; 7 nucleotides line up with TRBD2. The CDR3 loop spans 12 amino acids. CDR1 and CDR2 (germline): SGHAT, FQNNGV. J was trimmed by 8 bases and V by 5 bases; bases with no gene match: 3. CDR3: CASSVGGDEQFF. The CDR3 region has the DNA TGTGCCAGCAGCGTTGGGGGGGATGAGCAGTTCTTC.

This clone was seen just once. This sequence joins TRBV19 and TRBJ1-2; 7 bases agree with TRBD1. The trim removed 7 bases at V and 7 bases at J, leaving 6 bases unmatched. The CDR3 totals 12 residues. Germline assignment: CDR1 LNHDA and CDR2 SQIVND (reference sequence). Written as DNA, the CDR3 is TGTGCCAGTACCCCGACAGGGAGTGGCTACACCTTC. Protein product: CASTPTGSGYTF.

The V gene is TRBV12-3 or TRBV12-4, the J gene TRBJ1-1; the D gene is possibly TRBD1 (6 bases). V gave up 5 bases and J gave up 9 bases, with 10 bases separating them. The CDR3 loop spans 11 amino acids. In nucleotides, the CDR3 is TGTGCCAGCAGTCCTGACAGGAAAGCTTTCTTT. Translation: CASSPDRKAFF.

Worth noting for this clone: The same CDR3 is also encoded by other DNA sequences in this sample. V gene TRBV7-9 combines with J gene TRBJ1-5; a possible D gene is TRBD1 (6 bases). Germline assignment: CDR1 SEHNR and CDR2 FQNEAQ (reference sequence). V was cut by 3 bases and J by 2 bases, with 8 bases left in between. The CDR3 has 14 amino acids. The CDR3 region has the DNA TGTGCCAGCAGCTTGGGGGCCGGCAATCAGCCCCAGCATTTT. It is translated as CASSLGAGNQPQHF. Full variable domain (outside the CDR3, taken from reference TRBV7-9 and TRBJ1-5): DTGVSQNPRHKITKRGQNVTFRCDPISEHNRLYWYRQTLGQGPEFLTYFQNEAQLEKSRLLSDRFSAERPKGSFSTLEIQRTEQGDSAMYLCASSLGAGNQPQHFGDGTRLSIL.

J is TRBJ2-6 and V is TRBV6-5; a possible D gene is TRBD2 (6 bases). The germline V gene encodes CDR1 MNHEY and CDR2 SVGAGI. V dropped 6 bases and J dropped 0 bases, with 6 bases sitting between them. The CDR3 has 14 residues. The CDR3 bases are TGTGCCAGCAGGGAGGGCTCTGGGGCCAACGTCCTGACTTTC. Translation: CASREGSGANVLTF.

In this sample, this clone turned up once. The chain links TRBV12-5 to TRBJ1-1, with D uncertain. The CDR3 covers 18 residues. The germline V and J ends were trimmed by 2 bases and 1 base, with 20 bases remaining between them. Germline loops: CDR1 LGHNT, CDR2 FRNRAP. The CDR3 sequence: CASGLIGLVPEGNTEAFF. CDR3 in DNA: TGTGCTAGTGGTTTGATCGGCCTCGTCCCTGAGGGGAACACTGAAGCTTTCTTT. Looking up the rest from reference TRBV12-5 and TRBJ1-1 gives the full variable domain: DARVTQTPRHKVTEMGQEVTMRCQPILGHNTVFWYRQTMMQGLELLAYFRNRAPLDDSGMPKDRFSAEMPDATLATLKIQPSEPRDSAVYFCASGLIGLVPEGNTEAFFGQGTRLTVV.

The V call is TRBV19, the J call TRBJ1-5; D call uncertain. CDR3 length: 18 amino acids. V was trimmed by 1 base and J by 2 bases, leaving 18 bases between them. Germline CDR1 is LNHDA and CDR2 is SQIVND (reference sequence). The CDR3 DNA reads TGTGCCAGTAGTATAGTAGCCTTAGGGAGGGTAGGCAATCAGCCCCAGCATTTT. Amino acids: CASSIVALGRVGNQPQHF.

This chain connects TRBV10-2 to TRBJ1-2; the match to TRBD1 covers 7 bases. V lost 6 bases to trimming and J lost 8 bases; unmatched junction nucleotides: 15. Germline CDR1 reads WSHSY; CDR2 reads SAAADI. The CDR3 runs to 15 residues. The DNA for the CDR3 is TGCGCCAGCAGCTCAGACAGGGAGGCCCGTGGGGGCTACACCTTC. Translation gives CASSSDREARGGYTF.

Here the CDR3 reads CATSDGTGKEAFF. The CDR3 DNA is TGTGCCACCAGTGATGGTACAGGGAAAGAAGCTTTCTTT. V is TRBV24-1 and J is TRBJ1-1, with D possibly being TRBD1 (6 bases). Germline V CDR1 and CDR2: KGHDR, SFDVKD. Deletions cut 3 bases from V and 8 bases from J, with 12 bases between. The CDR3 has 13 residues.

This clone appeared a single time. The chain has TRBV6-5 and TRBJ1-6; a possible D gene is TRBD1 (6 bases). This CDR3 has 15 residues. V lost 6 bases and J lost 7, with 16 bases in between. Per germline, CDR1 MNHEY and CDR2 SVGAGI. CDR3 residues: CASRLTGGGNSPLHF. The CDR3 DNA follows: TGTGCCAGCAGGTTGACAGGAGGCGGGAATTCACCCCTCCACTTT.

The CDR3 sequence is CASSPFRVSSGNTIYF. The CDR3 DNA is TGTGCCAGCAGCCCCTTCAGGGTCAGCTCTGGAAACACCATATATTTT. J is TRBJ1-3 and V is TRBV7-4, with D perhaps matching TRBD1 (5 bases). The germline gives CDR1 SGHVT, CDR2 SQSDAQ. Trimming shortened V by 5 bases and J by 0 bases, and 14 bases separated the two germline ends. This CDR3 has 16 amino acids.

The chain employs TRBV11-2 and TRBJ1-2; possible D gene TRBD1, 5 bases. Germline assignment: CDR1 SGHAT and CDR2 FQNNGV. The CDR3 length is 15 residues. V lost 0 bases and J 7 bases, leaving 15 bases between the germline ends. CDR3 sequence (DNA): TGTGCCAGCAGCTTAGATACGGGGGGACTTAGTGGCTACACCTTC. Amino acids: CASSLDTGGLSGYTF.

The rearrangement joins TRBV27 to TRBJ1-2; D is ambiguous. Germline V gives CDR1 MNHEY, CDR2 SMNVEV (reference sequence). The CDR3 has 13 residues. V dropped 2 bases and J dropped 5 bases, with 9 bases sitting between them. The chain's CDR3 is CASSLKQSYGYTF. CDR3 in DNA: TGTGCCAGCAGTTTAAAACAGTCTTATGGCTACACCTTC.

The CDR3 reads CASSPSPTRANEQFF. For the CDR3, the DNA is TGTGCCAGCAGCCCCAGCCCGACGCGGGCCAATGAGCAGTTCTTC. The chain recombines TRBV11-3 with TRBJ2-1; a weak D match, TRBD2 (5 bases). This CDR3 is 15 amino acids long. Germline loops: CDR1 SGHNT, CDR2 YENEEA. V was pared by 5 bases and J by 6 bases, with 17 bases between.

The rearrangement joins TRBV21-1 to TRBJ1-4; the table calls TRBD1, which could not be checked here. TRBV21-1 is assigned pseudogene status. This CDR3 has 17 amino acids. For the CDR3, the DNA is TGTGCCAGCAGCAAAGGGAACAGGGTAGTGATAAATGAAAAACTGTTTTTT. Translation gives CASSKGNRVVINEKLFF.

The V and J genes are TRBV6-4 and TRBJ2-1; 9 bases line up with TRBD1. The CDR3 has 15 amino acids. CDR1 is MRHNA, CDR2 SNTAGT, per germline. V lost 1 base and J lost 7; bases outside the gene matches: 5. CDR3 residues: CASSDWDRDKNEQFF. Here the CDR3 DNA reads TGTGCCAGCAGTGACTGGGACAGGGACAAGAATGAGCAGTTCTTC.

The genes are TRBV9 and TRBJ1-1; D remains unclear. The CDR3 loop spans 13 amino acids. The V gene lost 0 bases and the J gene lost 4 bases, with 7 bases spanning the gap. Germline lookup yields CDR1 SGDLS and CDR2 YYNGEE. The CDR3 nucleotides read TGTGCCAGCAGCGTAGTGGGGAGCACTGAAGCTTTCTTT. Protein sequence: CASSVVGSTEAFF.

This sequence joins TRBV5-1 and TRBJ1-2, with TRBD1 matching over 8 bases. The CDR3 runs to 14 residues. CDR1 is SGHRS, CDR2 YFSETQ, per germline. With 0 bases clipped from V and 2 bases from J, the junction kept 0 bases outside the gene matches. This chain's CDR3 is CASSLDRGNYGYTF. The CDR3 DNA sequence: TGCGCCAGCAGCTTGGACAGGGGGAACTATGGCTACACCTTC.

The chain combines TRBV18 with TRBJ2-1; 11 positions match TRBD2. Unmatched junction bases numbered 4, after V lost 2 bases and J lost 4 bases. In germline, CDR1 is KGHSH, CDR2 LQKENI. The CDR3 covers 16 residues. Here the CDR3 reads CASSPFTSGGYNEQFF. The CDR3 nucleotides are TGTGCCAGCTCACCATTTACTAGCGGGGGTTACAATGAGCAGTTCTTC.

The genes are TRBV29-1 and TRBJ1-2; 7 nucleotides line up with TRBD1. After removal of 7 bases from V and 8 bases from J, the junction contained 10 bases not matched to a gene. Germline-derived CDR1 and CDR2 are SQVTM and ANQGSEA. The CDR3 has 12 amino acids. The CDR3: CSAAGQREGYTF. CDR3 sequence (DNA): TGCAGCGCCGCGGGACAGAGAGAGGGCTACACCTTC. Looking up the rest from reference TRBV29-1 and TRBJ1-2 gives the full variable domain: SAVISQKPSRDICQRGTSLTIQCQVDSQVTMMFWYRQQPGQSLTLIATANQGSEATYESGFVIDKFPISRPNLTFSTLTVSNMSPEDSSIYLCSAAGQREGYTFGSGTRLTVV.

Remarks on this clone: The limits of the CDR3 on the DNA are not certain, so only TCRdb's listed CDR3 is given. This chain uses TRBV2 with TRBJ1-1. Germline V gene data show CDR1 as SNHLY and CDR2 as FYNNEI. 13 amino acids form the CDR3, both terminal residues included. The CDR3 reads CASILEGATEAFF.